Included here is one T cell receptor (beta chain) sequence, with context. Its matching antigen is unknown. This sample is drawn from a study of T-cell memory formation after mild COVID-19. TCRdb redid the calling of the 5' RACE reads with MiXCR, one entry per CDR3 protein. This sample has 350,000 to 450,000 distinct CDR3 sequences, with more than 20% found just once. V was cut by 1 base and J by 8 bases, with 3 bases left in between. The CDR3 runs 11 residues. Germline V gives CDR1 SEHNR, CDR2 FQNEAQ (reference sequence). General study points: Mainly in CM and EM were contracting CD4+ clones; CD8+ were in EMRA.

V and J are TRBV7-9 and TRBJ2-1; D not resolved. The sequencing input was PBMCs or a T cell subset sorted from them (not recorded which). The TCR was taken from an adult woman who had mild COVID-19 (a few samples of this study predate the infection). Cell type and time point are not known. The CDR3: CASSLDHEQFF. The CDR3 DNA is TGTGCCAGCAGCTTAGACCATGAGCAGTTCTTC.